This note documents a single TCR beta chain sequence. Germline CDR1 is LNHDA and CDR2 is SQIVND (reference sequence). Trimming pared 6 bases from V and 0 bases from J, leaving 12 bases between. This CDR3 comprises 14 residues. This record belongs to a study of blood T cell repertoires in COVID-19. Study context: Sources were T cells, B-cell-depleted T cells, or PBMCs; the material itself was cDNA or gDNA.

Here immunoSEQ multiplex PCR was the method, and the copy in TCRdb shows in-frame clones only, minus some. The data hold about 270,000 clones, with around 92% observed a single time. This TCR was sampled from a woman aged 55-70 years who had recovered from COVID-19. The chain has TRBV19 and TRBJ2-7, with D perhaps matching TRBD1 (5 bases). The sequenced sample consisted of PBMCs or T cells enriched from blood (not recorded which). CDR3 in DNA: TGTGCCAGTAGCTGGGGCGGAAGCTCCTACGAGCAGTACTTC. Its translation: CASSWGGSSYEQYF.